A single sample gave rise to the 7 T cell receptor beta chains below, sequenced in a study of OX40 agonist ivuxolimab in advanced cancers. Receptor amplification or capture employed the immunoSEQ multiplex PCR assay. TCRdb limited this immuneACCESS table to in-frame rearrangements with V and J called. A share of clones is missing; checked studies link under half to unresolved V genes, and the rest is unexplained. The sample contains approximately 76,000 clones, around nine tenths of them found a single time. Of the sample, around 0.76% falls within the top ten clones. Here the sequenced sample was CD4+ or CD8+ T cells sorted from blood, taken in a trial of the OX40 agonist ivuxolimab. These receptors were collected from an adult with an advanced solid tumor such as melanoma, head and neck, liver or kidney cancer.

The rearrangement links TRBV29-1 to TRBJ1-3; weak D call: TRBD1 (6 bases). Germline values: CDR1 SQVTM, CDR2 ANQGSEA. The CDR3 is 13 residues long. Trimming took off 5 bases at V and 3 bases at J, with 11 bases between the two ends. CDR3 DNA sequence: TGCAGCGTTACCAAGGGGGGTGGAAACACCATATATTTT. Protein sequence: CSVTKGGGNTIYF. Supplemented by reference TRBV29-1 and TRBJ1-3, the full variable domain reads SAVISQKPSRDICQRGTSLTIQCQVDSQVTMMFWYRQQPGQSLTLIATANQGSEATYESGFVIDKFPISRPNLTFSTLTVSNMSPEDSSIYLCSVTKGGGNTIYFGEGSWLTVV.

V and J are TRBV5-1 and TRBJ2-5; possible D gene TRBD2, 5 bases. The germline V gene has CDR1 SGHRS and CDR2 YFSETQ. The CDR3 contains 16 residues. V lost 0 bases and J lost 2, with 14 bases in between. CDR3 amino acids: CASSLDPTSSQETQYF. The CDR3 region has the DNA TGCGCCAGCAGCTTGGACCCCACTAGTTCACAAGAGACCCAGTACTTC.

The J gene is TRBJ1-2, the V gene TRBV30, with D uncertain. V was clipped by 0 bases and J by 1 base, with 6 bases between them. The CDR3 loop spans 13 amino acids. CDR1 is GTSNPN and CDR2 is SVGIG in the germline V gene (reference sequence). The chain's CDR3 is CAWSVGSNYGYTF. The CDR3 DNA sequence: TGTGCCTGGAGTGTAGGCAGTAACTATGGCTACACCTTC.

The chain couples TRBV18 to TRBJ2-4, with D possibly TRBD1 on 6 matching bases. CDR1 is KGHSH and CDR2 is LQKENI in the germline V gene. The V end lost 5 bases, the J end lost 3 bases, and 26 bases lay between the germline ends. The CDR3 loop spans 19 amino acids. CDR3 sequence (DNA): TGTGCCAGCTCAACTAACCCAGTACAGGGCGTAAGCAACAAAAACATTCAGTACTTC. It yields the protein CASSTNPVQGVSNKNIQYF.

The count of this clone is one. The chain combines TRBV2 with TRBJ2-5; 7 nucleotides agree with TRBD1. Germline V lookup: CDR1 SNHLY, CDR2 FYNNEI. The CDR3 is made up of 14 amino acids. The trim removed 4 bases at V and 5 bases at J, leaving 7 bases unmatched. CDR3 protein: CASSGRDRGETQYF. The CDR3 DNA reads TGTGCCAGCAGTGGTCGGGACAGAGGGGAGACCCAGTACTTC.

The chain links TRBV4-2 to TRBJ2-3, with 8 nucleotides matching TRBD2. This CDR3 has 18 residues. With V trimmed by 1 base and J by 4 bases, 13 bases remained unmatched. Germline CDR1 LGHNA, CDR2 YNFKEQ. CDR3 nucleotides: TGTGCCAGCAGCCAAGGGTCCGGAGCGGGGGCTGGGGCAGATACGCAGTATTTT. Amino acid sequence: CASSQGSGAGAGADTQYF.

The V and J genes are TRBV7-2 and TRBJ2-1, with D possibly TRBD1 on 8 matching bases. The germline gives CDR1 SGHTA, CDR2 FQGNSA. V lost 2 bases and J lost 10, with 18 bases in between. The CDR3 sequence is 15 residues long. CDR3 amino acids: CASSLRRQRDREQFF. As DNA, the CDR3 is TGTGCCAGCAGCTTAAGGCGCCAGCGGGACAGGGAGCAGTTCTTC.